The clone carrying this T cell receptor (beta chain) was seen a handful of times. This specimen comes from a study of blood T cell repertoires in COVID-19. Turning to the study itself: Researchers got acute and convalescent COVID-19 samples from the United States, Italy and Spain. PBMCs, B-cell-depleted T cells, or T cells were the source of the cDNA or gDNA that made up the material.

Libraries were prepared by immunoSEQ multiplex PCR; TCRdb keeps only in-frame clonotypes and omits some of them. This sample yields more than 400,000 clones, of which 70% to 90% are seen a single time; approximately 3.2% belongs to the top ten. The source of this sequence is a human donor in a cohort sampled during active COVID-19. Sequences were obtained from peripheral blood.

CDR3 in DNA: TGTGCCAGCAGCTATGGACTAGCGGGAGGGGGGACCGGGGAGCTGTTTTTT. Amino acid sequence: CASSYGLAGGGTGELFF. This rearrangement joins TRBV3-1 (or the pseudogene TRBV3-2) to TRBJ2-2, with TRBD2 identical over 15 bases. Per germline, CDR1 LGHDT and CDR2 YNNKEL (reference sequence). V dropped 5 bases and J dropped 5; count of bases not matched to a gene: 6. CDR3 length: 17 residues.